Each of the 7 T cell receptor beta chains below was sequenced from the same sample in a study of blood T cell repertoires in COVID-19. Produced via immunoSEQ multiplex PCR; TCRdb's table is partial and in-frame only. The table has hundreds of thousands of clones, about 79% seen once; the top ten hold about 10%. The sample taken for sequencing was peripheral blood. These receptors all come from an elderly man with acute or convalescent COVID-19.

This chain connects TRBV28 to TRBJ2-7; D ambiguous. Trimming removed 5 bases from V and 3 bases from J, with 5 bases in between. This CDR3 has 11 residues. Germline V lookup: CDR1 MDHEN, CDR2 SYDVKM. CDR3 region: CASSSFYEQYF. The CDR3 nucleotides read TGTGCCAGCAGTAGCTTCTACGAGCAGTACTTC. Looking up the rest from reference TRBV28 and TRBJ2-7 gives the full variable domain: DVKVTQSSRYLVKRTGEKVFLECVQDMDHENMFWYRQDPGLGLRLIYFSYDVKMKEKGDIPEGYSVSREKKERFSLILESASTNQTSMYLCASSSFYEQYFGPGTRLTVT.

Comment on this clone: The same CDR3 also results from other DNA sequences found in this sample. J is TRBJ1-1 and V is TRBV18; D not resolved. This CDR3 is built from 13 residues. Germline values: CDR1 KGHSH, CDR2 LQKENI. Trimming shortened V by 3 bases and J by 0 bases, and 5 bases separated the two germline ends. The CDR3 reads CASSPGMNTEAFF. As DNA, the CDR3 is TGTGCCAGCTCACCCGGGATGAACACTGAAGCTTTCTTT.

The rearrangement uses TRBV19 and TRBJ2-5; TRBD2 is a possible D gene (6 bases). V was clipped by 1 base and J by 5 bases, with 11 bases between them. CDR1 and CDR2 (germline): LNHDA, SQIVND (reference sequence). The CDR3 is 14 residues long. The CDR3 DNA reads as TGTGCCAGTAGTATAGCGGGAGTGAGGGAGACCCAGTACTTC. It yields the protein CASSIAGVRETQYF.

The V and J genes are TRBV7-9 and TRBJ1-2; D unclear. V was trimmed by 5 bases and J by 4 bases, leaving 17 bases between them. This CDR3 region has 15 residues. The V gene's germline CDR1 is SEHNR and CDR2 FQNEAQ (reference sequence). The CDR3 is CASSLLSSRGYGYTF. The CDR3 nucleotides read TGTGCCAGCAGCCTACTGAGTTCCCGGGGCTATGGCTACACCTTC.

In its sample, this clone was seen a few times. The chain recombines TRBV4-1 with TRBJ2-2; 8 bases line up with TRBD2. V was pared by 4 bases and J by 7 bases, with 14 bases of the junction left unmatched. CDR1 is MGHRA, CDR2 YSYEKL, per germline. This CDR3 is 17 amino acids long. The CDR3 coding sequence is TGCGCCAGCAGCCGCCGGATGTCGGGGGGGTTCCTCGGGGAGCTGTTTTTT. It translates to CASSRRMSGGFLGELFF.

The rearrangement uses TRBV30 and TRBJ1-1; D call uncertain. The CDR3 totals 13 residues. V was pared by 2 bases and J by 5 bases, with 12 bases between. Per germline, CDR1 GTSNPN and CDR2 SVGIG (reference sequence). This CDR3 is CAWSRGSRTEAFF. The CDR3 DNA sequence: TGTGCCTGGAGTCGGGGAAGTCGGACTGAAGCTTTCTTT.

The chain joins TRBV28 to TRBJ1-4, with no clear D. The CDR3 length is 14 residues. Germline loops: CDR1 MDHEN, CDR2 SYDVKM. The V end lost 5 bases, the J end lost 9 bases, and 16 bases lay between the germline ends. CDR3 protein: CASSPGRGRQKLFF. The DNA for the CDR3 is TGTGCCAGCAGTCCGGGCCGAGGGAGGCAAAAACTGTTTTTT.